This T cell receptor (beta chain) originates from a study of Tregs in tolerant kidney transplant recipients. On the study more broadly: Related graft donors supplied nonmyeloablative bone marrow transplants, and mixed chimerism was transient. Findings and caveats of the study: Few patients were studied, so findings need validation in larger groups.

This CDR3 region has 13 residues. The germline CDR1 and CDR2 sequences are KGHSH and LQKENI. V shed 3 bases and J 7 bases; nucleotides not matched to a gene: 3. Clones were read by immunoSEQ multiplex PCR, and TCRdb kept only the in-frame ones, dropping some. The table lists around 78,000 clones, roughly 90% of them singletons. About this clone itself: As yet, its antigen is unknown.

The rearrangement uses TRBV18 and TRBJ2-1; 7 positions agree with TRBD2. The sample in question was Tregs from blood, obtained before the transplant. The TCR originated in a human donor who received a combined kidney and bone marrow transplant. The CDR3 here is CASSPPSGNEQFF. CDR3 nucleotide sequence: TGTGCCAGCTCACCCCCTAGCGGTAATGAGCAGTTCTTC. Full variable domain (remainder filled in from reference TRBV18 and TRBJ2-1): NAGVMQNPRHLVRRRGQEARLRCSPMKGHSHVYWYRQLPEEGLKFMVYLQKENIIDESGMPKERFSAEFPKEGPSILRIQQVVRGDSAAYFCASSPPSGNEQFFGPGTRLTVL.